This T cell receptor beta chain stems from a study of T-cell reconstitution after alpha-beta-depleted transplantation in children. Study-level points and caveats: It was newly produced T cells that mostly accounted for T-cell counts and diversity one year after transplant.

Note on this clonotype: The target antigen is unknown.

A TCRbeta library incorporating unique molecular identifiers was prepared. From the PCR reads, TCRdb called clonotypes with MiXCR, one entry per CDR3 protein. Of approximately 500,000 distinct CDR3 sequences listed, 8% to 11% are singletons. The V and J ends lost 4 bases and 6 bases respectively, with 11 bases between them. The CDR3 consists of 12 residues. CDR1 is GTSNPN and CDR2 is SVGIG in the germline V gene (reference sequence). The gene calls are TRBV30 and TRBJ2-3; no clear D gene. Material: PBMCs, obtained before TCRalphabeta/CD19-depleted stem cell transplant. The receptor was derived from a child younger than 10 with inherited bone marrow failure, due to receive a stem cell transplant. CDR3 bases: TGTGCCTGGACCCCTTACGGGGATACGCAGTATTTT. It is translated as CAWTPYGDTQYF.